One sample yielded the 14 T cell receptor beta chains listed below, sequenced in a study of T cell responses to AZD1222 COVID-19 vaccine. The repertoire was sequenced with immunoSEQ multiplex PCR; TCRdb's copy has only in-frame clones and lacks some. The sample carries 100,000 to 150,000 clones, less than 95% recorded once. The sample here was peripheral blood, taken on day 0 of MenACWY control vaccination. Receptors were obtained from an adult in good health.

This chain connects TRBV11-3 to TRBJ2-3; weak D call: TRBD1 (5 bases). The CDR3 loop spans 15 amino acids. Germline loops: CDR1 SGHNT, CDR2 YENEEA. The germline V and J ends were trimmed by 1 base and 2 bases, with 10 bases remaining between them. CDR3 in amino acids: CASSLGGALTDTQYF. In DNA form, the CDR3 reads TGTGCCAGCAGCTTAGGTGGGGCCCTCACAGATACGCAGTATTTT. Full variable domain (missing parts from reference TRBV11-3 and TRBJ2-3): EAGVVQSPRYKIIEKKQPVAFWCNPISGHNTLYWYLQNLGQGPELLIRYENEEAVDDSQLPKDRFSAERLKGVDSTLKIQPAELGDSAVYLCASSLGGALTDTQYFGPGTRLTVL.

Only a few counts were recorded for this clone. The V and J genes are TRBV28 and TRBJ2-2, with D unresolved. Germline assignment: CDR1 MDHEN and CDR2 SYDVKM. The length of the CDR3 is 12 residues. The germline V and J ends were trimmed by 7 bases and 5 bases, with 8 bases remaining between them. The CDR3 DNA sequence: TGTGCCAGCACAGGCTTTACCGGGGAGCTGTTTTTT. Amino acid sequence: CASTGFTGELFF.

V usage is TRBV28 and J usage is TRBJ1-5; the match to TRBD1 covers 7 bases. V lost 1 base to trimming and J lost 1 base; unmatched junction nucleotides: 4. This CDR3 contains 16 residues. The germline V gene has CDR1 MDHEN and CDR2 SYDVKM. The CDR3 region has the DNA TGTGCCAGCAGTTTATACCGGGGACAGAGCAATCAGCCCCAGCATTTT. Protein: CASSLYRGQSNQPQHF. The full variable domain, in which reference TRBV28 and TRBJ1-5 provide the parts outside the CDR3, is DVKVTQSSRYLVKRTGEKVFLECVQDMDHENMFWYRQDPGLGLRLIYFSYDVKMKEKGDIPEGYSVSREKKERFSLILESASTNQTSMYLCASSLYRGQSNQPQHFGDGTRLSIL.

The chain has TRBV7-9 and TRBJ1-5; D ambiguous. CDR3 length: 15 residues. Between the trimmed V and J ends, which lost 4 bases and 6 bases, there was a span of 16 bases. From germline, CDR1 is SEHNR and CDR2 FQNEAQ (reference sequence). This chain's CDR3 is CASSSSVGAGQPQHF. The CDR3 region has the DNA TGTGCCAGCAGCTCCTCCGTAGGTGCGGGTCAGCCCCAGCATTTT.

The V gene is TRBV11-2, the J gene TRBJ1-1, with D tentatively TRBD1 (5 bases). Germline V gene data show CDR1 as SGHAT and CDR2 as FQNNGV. This CDR3 spans 15 amino acids. Trimming cost V 2 bases and J 2 bases, with 12 bases left between them. The CDR3 here is CASSLSSQGNTEAFF. The DNA for the CDR3 is TGTGCCAGCAGCTTAAGTTCCCAGGGTAACACTGAAGCTTTCTTT.

The chain joins TRBV5-1 to TRBJ2-3; D gene uncertain. CDR1 and CDR2 from the germline V gene are SGHRS and YFSETQ. The CDR3 loop spans 13 amino acids. V shed 1 base and J shed 4 bases, with 7 bases lying between them. CDR3 sequence (DNA): TGCGCCAGCAGCTTGTTCGAAGCAGATACGCAGTATTTT. Residues: CASSLFEADTQYF.

In regard to this clone: Germline and junction disagree at one end, which may indicate a read error. The chain has TRBV15 and TRBJ2-7; TRBD2 agrees at 14 bases. This CDR3 region has 14 residues. Germline V gene lookup returns CDR1 LNHNV and CDR2 YYDKDF (reference sequence). The CDR3 coding sequence is TGTGCCACCAGCAAGGGACTAGCGGGAGAAGGGCAGTACTTT. Encoded protein: CATSKGLAGEGQYF.

The rearrangement joins TRBV5-6 to TRBJ1-2, with 9 bases fitting TRBD1. Germline V gene lookup returns CDR1 SGHDT and CDR2 YYEEEE. This CDR3 has 14 amino acids. Trimming took 3 bases from V and 4 from J; bases not matched to a gene: 4. The CDR3 coding sequence is TGTGCCAGCAGCTACGGACAGGGGAGCTATGGCTACACCTTC. Amino acid sequence: CASSYGQGSYGYTF.

The rearrangement uses TRBV3-1 (or the pseudogene TRBV3-2) and TRBJ2-1; 12 nucleotides match TRBD2. Trimming removed 4 bases from V and 8 bases from J; junction bases left unmatched: 6. CDR1 is LGHDT, CDR2 YNNKEL, per germline (reference sequence). This CDR3 contains 15 residues. Here the CDR3 DNA reads TGTGCCAGCAGCCCCCGGACTAGCGGGAACTATGAGCAGTTCTTC. Encoded protein: CASSPRTSGNYEQFF.

The chain couples TRBV15 to TRBJ2-2, with TRBD2 matching 11 bases. In germline, CDR1 is LNHNV, CDR2 YYDKDF (reference sequence). Unmatched junction bases numbered 9, after V lost 0 bases and J lost 6 bases. The CDR3 consists of 18 residues. The CDR3 protein is CATSRDIVAGGSAGELFF. CDR3 nucleotide sequence: TGTGCCACCAGCAGAGATATTGTAGCGGGAGGGTCCGCCGGGGAGCTGTTTTTT. The full variable domain, rest sourced from reference TRBV15 and TRBJ2-2, is DAMVIQNPRYQVTQFGKPVTLSCSQTLNHNVMYWYQQKSSQAPKLLFHYYDKDFNNEADTPDNFQSRRPNTSFCFLDIRSPGLGDTAMYLCATSRDIVAGGSAGELFFGEGSRLTVL.

J is TRBJ2-2 and V is TRBV27; 14 bases fit TRBD2. There are 17 residues in the CDR3. With V trimmed by 6 bases and J by 4 bases, 7 bases remained unmatched. In germline, CDR1 is MNHEY, CDR2 SMNVEV (reference sequence). The CDR3: CASRRAGTSGSTGELFF. The CDR3 region has the DNA TGTGCCAGCAGACGGGCTGGGACTAGCGGGAGCACCGGGGAGCTGTTTTTT.

The chain recombines TRBV12-3 or TRBV12-4 with TRBJ2-2; the D gene is possibly TRBD1 (6 bases). Trimming stripped 5 bases from V and 4 bases from J, with 8 bases between. The CDR3 spans 13 residues. The CDR3 region has the DNA TGTGCCAGCAGTCACAGGGTCACCGGGGAGCTGTTTTTT. This sequence encodes CASSHRVTGELFF.

The rearrangement joins TRBV7-6 to TRBJ2-7; 11 positions agree with TRBD1. V lost 3 bases, J lost 2 bases, and 3 bases stayed unmatched. CDR1 is SGHVS, CDR2 FNYEAQ, per germline. This CDR3 comprises 15 residues. The CDR3 loop reads CASSLGGQGAYEQYF. The CDR3 bases are TGTGCCAGCAGCTTGGGGGGACAGGGGGCCTACGAGCAGTACTTC.

The chain employs TRBV7-9 and TRBJ1-2; 7 nucleotides line up with TRBD1. This CDR3 is built from 14 residues. Germline CDR1 SEHNR, CDR2 FQNEAQ (reference sequence). Trimming cost V 0 bases and J 4 bases; bases outside gene matches: 2. CDR3: CASSLAGDSYGYTF. Written as DNA, the CDR3 is TGTGCCAGCAGCTTAGCGGGGGACAGCTATGGCTACACCTTC.